Listed below are T cell receptor beta chains from one sample, sequenced in a study of identical twins. MiXCR, run by TCRdb on the 5' RACE reads, gives a single entry per CDR3 protein. This table holds about 240,000 distinct CDR3 sequences, about 12% found once. These data were likewise used in another study, on yellow fever vaccine responses in identical twins.

Sequenced sample: memory (CD45RO+) T cells sorted from blood. The receptors shown here come from a woman in her late teens or twenties in good health. The CDR3 runs from the conserved cysteine through the conserved F or W. Fields, in order: J gene, clone size, D gene, V gene, CDR3 protein, CDR3 DNA. D genes are given only for firm matches. Clone size appears in some rows only: once, few, many, or a class for an expanded clone.

TRBJ2-1 - TRBD2 TRBV3-1 CASSHSGRVTSGRVSEQFF TGTGCCAGCAGCCACTCGGGTCGGGTAACTAGCGGGAGGGTTAGTGAGCAGTTCTTC
TRBJ2-3 once TRBD2 TRBV2 CAFSLRLAGGGRSPDTQYF TGTGCCTTCAGTTTAAGACTAGCGGGGGGCGGAAGGTCCCCAGATACGCAGTATTTT
TRBJ2-5 many TRBD1 TRBV5-1 CASSLMGQTQETQYF TGCGCCAGCAGCTTAATGGGACAGACCCAAGAGACCCAGTACTTC
TRBJ2-5 - TRBD1 TRBV25-1 CASSDPDREQETQYF TGTGCCAGCAGTGACCCGGACAGGGAACAAGAGACCCAGTACTTC
TRBJ2-1 few - TRBV5-1 CASSNPSASYNEQFF TGCGCCAGCAGCAATCCTAGCGCTTCCTACAATGAGCAGTTCTTC
TRBJ1-5 - TRBD1 TRBV28 CASSPLMTGGTRGDQPQHF TGTGCCAGCAGTCCGTTAATGACAGGGGGGACTAGAGGCGATCAGCCCCAGCATTTT
TRBJ2-3 few - TRBV7-2 CASSYATHTQYF TGTGCCAGCAGCTATGCCACCCATACGCAGTATTTT
TRBJ2-3 few - TRBV7-9 CASSFPAADTQYF TGTGCCAGCAGCTTTCCGGCGGCAGATACGCAGTATTTT
TRBJ2-5 few TRBD1 TRBV12-3/TRBV12-4 CASSPPTAMTGWETQYF TGTGCCAGCAGTCCACCGACTGCGATGACAGGGTGGGAGACCCAGTACTTC
TRBJ2-7 many - TRBV12-3/TRBV12-4 CASSLGATYEQYF TGTGCCAGCAGTTTAGGGGCTACCTACGAGCAGTACTTC
TRBJ1-6 few TRBD1 TRBV27 CASSPWTGMVDSPLHF TGTGCCAGCAGTCCGTGGACAGGAATGGTAGATTCACCCCTCCACTTT
TRBJ2-7 - - TRBV20-1 CSARDWRIYEQYF TGCAGTGCTAGAGATTGGAGAATTTACGAGCAGTACTTC
TRBJ1-2 few TRBD1 TRBV28 CASSFGQDRGYTF TGTGCCAGCAGTTTCGGACAGGATCGAGGCTACACCTTC
TRBJ2-7 few TRBD1 TRBV4-2 CASSQDGGSGTGVYEQYF TGTGCCAGCAGCCAAGATGGCGGTTCCGGGACAGGGGTATACGAGCAGTACTTC
TRBJ1-2 - - TRBV4-3 CASSQDRETYYGYTF TGCGCCAGCAGCCAAGACCGGGAGACCTACTATGGCTACACCTTC
TRBJ2-7 - - TRBV11-2 CASSRQLSSYEQYF TGTGCCAGCAGCCGACAGTTGAGCTCCTACGAGCAGTACTTC
TRBJ1-1 many - TRBV21-1 CASEGLAMNTEAFF TGTGCCAGCGAGGGCTTAGCAATGAACACTGAAGCTTTCTTT
TRBJ1-6 - - TRBV7-9 CASSPGLDSSYNSPLHF TGTGCCAGCAGTCCAGGGTTGGACAGCTCCTATAATTCACCCCTCCACTTT
TRBJ2-3 - TRBD2 TRBV20-1 CSARADSGGISTDTQYF TGCAGTGCTAGAGCCGATAGCGGGGGGATCTCCACAGATACGCAGTATTTT
TRBJ2-3 few - TRBV27 CASSGQGKRADTQYF TGTGCCAGCAGTGGTCAGGGAAAGCGGGCAGATACGCAGTATTTT
TRBJ2-1 few - TRBV7-9 CASSYPGHNNEQFF TGTGCCAGCAGCTACCCGGGACATAACAATGAGCAGTTCTTC
TRBJ2-7 few - TRBV12-3/TRBV12-4 CASSPDAGYEQYF TGTGCCAGCAGTCCAGATGCCGGGTACGAGCAGTACTTC
TRBJ2-2 few - TRBV28 CASSKTGSNTGELFF TGTGCCAGCAGTAAGACAGGCTCGAACACCGGGGAGCTGTTTTTT
TRBJ2-3 many TRBD2 TRBV5-1 CASELAGGRDTQYF TGCGCCAGTGAACTAGCGGGGGGCCGCGATACGCAGTATTTT
TRBJ1-1 many - TRBV7-9 CASSLLPLNTEAFF TGTGCCAGCAGCTTACTTCCGTTGAACACTGAAGCTTTCTTT
TRBJ2-2 - TRBD1 TRBV20-1 CSARVDRALWNTGELFF TGCAGTGCTAGAGTGGACAGGGCCTTATGGAACACCGGGGAGCTGTTTTTT
TRBJ2-3 many - TRBV29-1 CSVTVPGEYF TGCAGCGTTACGGTACCCGGGGAGTATTTT
TRBJ2-1 - - TRBV18 CASSPATERGEQFF TGTGCCAGCTCACCGGCGACAGAGAGAGGTGAGCAGTTCTTC
TRBJ2-7 few TRBD2 TRBV20-1 CSAIVAGGAEQYF TGCAGTGCGATTGTAGCGGGGGGGGCCGAGCAGTACTTC
TRBJ2-3 - - TRBV7-2 CASSFRGLTSTDTQYF TGTGCCAGCAGCTTTCGGGGGCTAACTAGCACAGATACGCAGTATTTT
TRBJ2-7 - TRBD2 TRBV19 CATSRLAAYEQYF TGTGCCACCTCCCGACTAGCGGCCTACGAGCAGTACTTC
TRBJ2-3 - - TRBV3-1 CASSQGSGSDTQYF TGTGCCAGCAGCCAAGGATCCGGGTCAGATACGCAGTATTTT
TRBJ2-4 few TRBD2 TRBV20-1 CSARHSGRAKNIQYF TGCAGTGCTAGACATAGCGGGAGAGCCAAAAACATTCAGTACTTC
TRBJ2-5 - - TRBV5-5 CASSLSGTQGRYF TGTGCCAGCAGCTTGTCCGGGACCCAGGGTCGGTACTTC
TRBJ2-1 many TRBD2 TRBV5-1 CASNPLAGDHNEQFF TGCGCCAGCAATCCACTAGCGGGGGACCACAATGAGCAGTTCTTC
TRBJ2-2 few TRBD2 TRBV14 CASSRRRGGNTGELFF TGTGCCAGCAGCCGAAGGCGGGGGGGAAACACCGGGGAGCTGTTTTTT
TRBJ2-2 many - TRBV25-1 CASSDLRIPSPVNTGELFF TGTGCCAGCAGTGATCTCCGGATACCTTCTCCCGTAAACACCGGGGAGCTGTTTTTT
TRBJ2-7 few TRBD1 TRBV20-1 CSAYKGQGTKQYF TGCAGTGCTTATAAGGGACAGGGCACAAAGCAGTACTTC
TRBJ2-7 few TRBD1 TRBV7-2 CASSPIAGGTYEQYF TGTGCCAGCAGCCCGATCGCAGGGGGCACCTACGAGCAGTACTTC
TRBJ2-3 - TRBD2 TRBV29-1 CSSLVAGTDTQYF TGCAGCTCCCTCGTAGCGGGAACAGATACGCAGTATTTT
TRBJ2-3 - TRBD2 TRBV24-1 CATSDWTSGGTGTQYF TGTGCCACCAGTGATTGGACTAGCGGGGGGACGGGTACGCAGTATTTT
TRBJ2-3 few - TRBV29-1 CSVEAIGSTDTQYF TGCAGCGTTGAAGCGATTGGCAGTACAGATACGCAGTATTTT
TRBJ2-5 few TRBD2 TRBV20-1 CSAGTSMETQYF TGCAGTGCTGGGACTAGTATGGAGACCCAGTACTTC
TRBJ2-5 - TRBD2 TRBV4-2 CASSPQGGSGGAPRETQYF TGTGCCAGCAGCCCCCAGGGGGGCAGCGGGGGGGCCCCTCGGGAGACCCAGTACTTC
TRBJ2-4 - - TRBV19 CASSTRTQGIQYF TGTGCCAGTAGTACGAGGACTCAAGGCATTCAGTACTTC
TRBJ1-3 many TRBD1 TRBV27 CASSLLGTAGNTIYF TGTGCCAGCAGTTTATTGGGGACAGCTGGAAACACCATATATTTT
TRBJ2-7 - TRBD2 TRBV7-2 CASSLGTSGGPREQYF TGTGCCAGCAGCTTAGGGACTAGCGGGGGACCTCGCGAGCAGTACTTC
TRBJ1-1 many - TRBV7-9 CASSLVGDTEAFF TGCGCCAGCAGCTTGGTAGGGGACACTGAAGCTTTCTTT
TRBJ2-2 few TRBD2 TRBV6-1 CATQLAGGDGTGELFF TGTGCCACCCAACTAGCGGGAGGTGATGGCACCGGGGAGCTGTTTTTT
TRBJ2-7 few - TRBV3-1 CASSQVDGGSEQYF TGTGCCAGCAGCCAAGTGGACGGAGGGTCGGAGCAGTACTTC
TRBJ2-1 - TRBD1 TRBV15 CATSREPQGLIYNEQFF TGTGCCACCAGCAGAGAGCCACAGGGGCTTATCTACAATGAGCAGTTCTTC
TRBJ2-2 many - TRBV12-3/TRBV12-4 CASSFSGELFF TGTGCCAGCAGTTTCTCCGGGGAGCTGTTTTTT
TRBJ2-1 few TRBD2 TRBV12-3/TRBV12-4 CASSSNLADSYNEQFF TGTGCCAGCAGTTCCAATCTAGCGGACTCCTACAATGAGCAGTTCTTC